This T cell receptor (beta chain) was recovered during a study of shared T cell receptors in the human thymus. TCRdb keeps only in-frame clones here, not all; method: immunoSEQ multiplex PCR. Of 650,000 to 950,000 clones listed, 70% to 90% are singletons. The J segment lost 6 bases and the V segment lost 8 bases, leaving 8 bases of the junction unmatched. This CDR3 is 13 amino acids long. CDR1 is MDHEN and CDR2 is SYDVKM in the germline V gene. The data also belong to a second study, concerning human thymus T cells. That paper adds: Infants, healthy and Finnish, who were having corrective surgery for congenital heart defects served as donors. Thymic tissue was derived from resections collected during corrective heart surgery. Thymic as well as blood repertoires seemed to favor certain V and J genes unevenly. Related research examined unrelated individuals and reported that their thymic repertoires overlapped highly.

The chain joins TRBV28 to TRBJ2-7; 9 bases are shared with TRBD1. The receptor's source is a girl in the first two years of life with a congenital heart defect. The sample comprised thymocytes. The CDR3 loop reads CASGQGPMGEQYF. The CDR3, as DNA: TGTGCCAGCGGACAGGGGCCGATGGGCGAGCAGTACTTC.